The clone carrying this TCR beta chain was counted at least ten times. The data originate from a study of patients and donors after allogeneic stem cell transplantation. The CDR3 consists of 13 residues. Deletions cut 7 bases from V and 0 bases from J, with 9 bases between. CDR1 is SGHVS, CDR2 FNYEAQ, per germline. TCRdb used MiXCR to reprocess the RT-PCR reads, holding one entry per CDR3 protein. The table shows 410,000 or so distinct CDR3 sequences, with around 16% occurring only once. The rearrangement joins TRBV7-6 to TRBJ1-1; D is uncertain. The TCR originated in a human donor who was either an allogeneic HSCT recipient or a stem cell or donor lymphocyte infusion donor (not recorded which). It is not recorded whose cells these are; they may come from a transplant donor. Sequenced material: blood, either unsorted or a sorted T cell fraction (not recorded which). The chain's CDR3 is CASTQRVNTEAFF. In nucleotides, the CDR3 is TGTGCCAGCACCCAGAGGGTGAACACTGAAGCTTTCTTT.